Following are 17 T cell receptor beta chains from one sample sequenced in a study of T cells in Graves' hyperthyroidism and ophthalmopathy. RNA transcripts gave rise to amplified TCR beta CDR3 regions. First-round RT-PCR of the TCR CDR3 relied on the HTBI primer set. MiXCR, applied by TCRdb to the multiplex PCR reads, yields one record per CDR3 protein. The sample holds 45,000 to 50,000 distinct CDR3 sequences, roughly 50% seen once. Sequenced material: peripheral blood or thyroid tissue (not recorded which). These receptors were taken from a woman in her forties or fifties with Graves' hyperthyroidism.

This clonotype was seen ten or more times. The CDR3 spells CASSAANALDTQYF. In nucleotides, the CDR3 is TGTGCCAGCAGCGCAGCTAATGCACTGGATACGCAGTATTTT. The rearrangement joins TRBV9 to TRBJ2-3; D remains ambiguous. This CDR3 is built from 14 residues. V was clipped by 3 bases and J by 6 bases, with 14 bases between them. Germline CDR1 and CDR2: SGDLS and YYNGEE. Using reference TRBV9 and TRBJ2-3 for the parts outside the CDR3, the full variable domain is DSGVTQTPKHLITATGQRVTLRCSPRSGDLSVYWYQQSLDQGLQFLIQYYNGEERAKGNILERFSAQQFPDLHSELNLSSLELGDSALYFCASSAANALDTQYFGPGTRLTVL.

This clonotype was seen many times. This sequence joins TRBV4-1 and TRBJ2-7; no firm D call. This CDR3 has 12 amino acids. The germline gives CDR1 MGHRA, CDR2 YSYEKL. Between the trimmed V and J ends, which lost 0 bases and 9 bases, there was a span of 9 bases. The DNA for the CDR3 is TGCGCCAGCAGCCAAGACCGCCGACGGCAGTACTTC. Its protein is CASSQDRRRQYF.

This clonotype was detected many times. The chain employs TRBV19 and TRBJ1-2, with 7 bases aligning to TRBD1. V shed 4 bases, J shed 7 bases, and the junction held 6 bases outside the gene matches. Per germline, CDR1 LNHDA and CDR2 SQIVND (reference sequence). This CDR3 is 13 amino acids long. CDR3 DNA sequence: TGTGCCAGTAGTACTGGGACAGCTTTTGGCTACACCTTC. Its protein is CASSTGTAFGYTF.

This clonotype was counted many times. The chain joins TRBV11-2 to TRBJ2-5; D uncertain. There are 13 residues in the CDR3. The V and J ends lost 5 bases and 5 bases respectively, with 12 bases between them. Per germline, CDR1 SGHAT and CDR2 FQNNGV. CDR3 in amino acids: CASSPPFDETQYF. As DNA, the CDR3 is TGTGCCAGCAGCCCCCCGTTTGACGAGACCCAGTACTTC.

The rearrangement joins TRBV7-9 to TRBJ1-2, with TRBD1 as a possible D gene (6 bases). The V gene lost 6 bases and the J gene lost 14 bases, with 22 bases spanning the gap. This CDR3 contains 13 residues. Germline V gene data show CDR1 as SEHNR and CDR2 as FQNEAQ (reference sequence). CDR3 sequence reads: CASSNQGFLVGTF. The CDR3 coding sequence is TGTGCCAGCAGTAATCAGGGGTTCCTGGTGGGGACCTTC. Looking up the rest from reference TRBV7-9 and TRBJ1-2 gives the full variable domain: DTGVSQNPRHKITKRGQNVTFRCDPISEHNRLYWYRQTLGQGPEFLTYFQNEAQLEKSRLLSDRFSAERPKGSFSTLEIQRTEQGDSAMYLCASSNQGFLVGTFGSGTRLTVV.

This clonotype was observed at least ten times. J is TRBJ2-5 and V is TRBV20-1; D perhaps matches TRBD2 (6 bases). The CDR3 extends over 16 amino acids. V was clipped by 0 bases and J by 5 bases, with 19 bases between them. Germline CDR1 reads DFQATT; CDR2 reads SNEGSKA (reference sequence). The CDR3 here is CSARDIAGWAVETQYF. The CDR3 DNA reads TGCAGTGCTAGAGATATCGCGGGATGGGCGGTGGAGACCCAGTACTTC.

Of note for this clonotype: It is likely a read error, because the conserved phenylalanine at the end of the CDR3 is missing. V gene TRBV10-3 combines with J gene TRBJ1-5; weak D call: TRBD1 (6 bases). Trimming took off 4 bases at V and 6 bases at J, with 19 bases between the two ends. The CDR3 is 16 amino acids. CDR1 ENHRY and CDR2 SYGVKD come from the germline V gene. For the CDR3, the DNA is TGTGCCATCAGTGGGTCGGGAGGGGGTCGCACTCAGCCCCAGCATCTT. Translated: CAISGSGGGRTQPQHL.

This clonotype showed up many times. The chain has TRBV28 and TRBJ2-7; TRBD2 might be the D (5 bases). V was cut by 3 bases and J by 4 bases, with 10 bases left in between. CDR1 MDHEN and CDR2 SYDVKM come from the germline V gene. CDR3 length equals 13 residues. CDR3: CASSFGVKYEQYF. The CDR3 region has the DNA TGTGCCAGCAGTTTCGGGGTGAAGTACGAGCAGTACTTC. The variable domain in full, completed from reference TRBV28 and TRBJ2-7, reads DVKVTQSSRYLVKRTGEKVFLECVQDMDHENMFWYRQDPGLGLRLIYFSYDVKMKEKGDIPEGYSVSREKKERFSLILESASTNQTSMYLCASSFGVKYEQYFGPGTRLTVT.

The gene calls are TRBV29-1 and TRBJ1-1, with TRBD1 as a possible D gene (5 bases). V shed 8 bases and J shed 2 bases, with 18 bases lying between them. The germline gives CDR1 SQVTM, CDR2 ANQGSEA. This CDR3 has 14 residues. In nucleotides, the CDR3 is TGCAGCAGTTCTCGGGGGACGGTAAACACTGAAGCTTTCTTT. It encodes CSSSRGTVNTEAFF.

Points on this clonotype: As the CDR3 is not closed by the conserved phenylalanine or tryptophan, this likely results from a read error. The chain uses TRBV2 and TRBJ2-7; D unresolved. Germline V gene lookup returns CDR1 SNHLY and CDR2 FYNNEI. The CDR3 covers 11 residues. Here the CDR3 reads CANSGYYEQYS. CDR3 sequence (DNA): TGTGCCAACAGTGGATACTACGAGCAGTACTCC.

About this clonotype: Relative to the germline gene, one junction end is altered; a read error may explain this. This rearrangement joins TRBV7-8 to TRBJ2-7, with D unresolved. Germline V gene data show CDR1 as SGHVS and CDR2 as FQNEAQ. The CDR3 has 14 residues. DNA for the CDR3: TGCGCCAGCAGCTTATCCGAGGTAGTGGAGACTCCACACTTC. Its protein product is CASSLSEVVETPHF.

This clonotype showed up many times. V and J are TRBV28 and TRBJ1-2; 7 bases are shared with TRBD1. V lost 5 bases and J lost 7; bases outside the gene matches: 13. Per the germline V gene, CDR1 is MDHEN and CDR2 is SYDVKM. The CDR3 loop spans 15 amino acids. The DNA of the CDR3 is TGTGCCAGCAGTAGACCGGGACAGTGGGTATTTGGCTACACCTTC. This translates into CASSRPGQWVFGYTF.

This clonotype turned up a few times. The genes are TRBV28 and TRBJ1-4; D possibly corresponds to TRBD1 (5 bases). Germline V lookup: CDR1 MDHEN, CDR2 SYDVKM. V was pared by 3 bases and J by 0 bases, with 11 bases between. The CDR3 has 16 residues. CDR3 in DNA: TGTGCCAGCAGTTTGAGGGGTCTTGCAACTAATGAAAAACTGTTTTTT. Amino acid sequence: CASSLRGLATNEKLFF.

V and J are TRBV25-1 and TRBJ2-2, with 7 bases lining up with TRBD2. This CDR3 has 15 amino acids. V lost 3 bases and J lost 4; bases outside the gene matches: 5. Germline CDR1 reads MGHDK; CDR2 reads SYGVNS. CDR3 DNA: TGTGCCAGCAGTGAGGCGGGGGTAGTCACCGGGGAGCTGTTTTTT. Translated, it gives CASSEAGVVTGELFF.

In its sample, this clonotype was seen once. V gene TRBV7-3 combines with J gene TRBJ2-5, with 15 bases that match TRBD2. The CDR3 is 13 amino acids. J gave up 5 bases and V 8 bases, and 0 bases lay outside the gene matches. CDR1 SGHTA and CDR2 FQGTGA come from the germline V gene. CDR3 residues: CASGLAGGETQYF. CDR3 DNA sequence: TGTGCCAGCGGACTAGCGGGAGGGGAGACCCAGTACTTC.

This clonotype appeared many times. The chain recombines TRBV20-1 with TRBJ1-5; 8 positions match TRBD1. Germline V CDR1 and CDR2: DFQATT, SNEGSKA (reference sequence). V lost 6 bases to trimming and J lost 7 bases; unmatched junction nucleotides: 11. This CDR3 spans 14 amino acids. In DNA, the CDR3 is TGCAGTGCACTGAGGCAGGGGGCCTGGCAGCCCCAGCATTTT. This translates into CSALRQGAWQPQHF.

The chain joins TRBV10-3 to TRBJ1-3; TRBD1 matches 7 bases. CDR3 size: 15 residues. Trimming took 6 bases from V and 0 from J; bases not matched to a gene: 5. Per the germline V gene, CDR1 is ENHRY and CDR2 is SYGVKD. This CDR3 reads CAISSRGTSGNTIYF. The DNA of the CDR3 is TGTGCCATCAGCAGCAGGGGGACCTCTGGAAACACCATATATTTT.